Sequencing of this T cell receptor beta chain was carried out in a study of CD8 T cells in Susac syndrome. Reverse transcription used about 0.45 to 1 ug RNA and random hexamers. Across 54 Vbeta and 13 Jbeta, immunoSEQ multiplex PCR amplified TCR beta CDR3. Each CDR3 protein is one row after TCRdb ran MiXCR on the immunoSEQ multiplex PCR reads. The sample includes about 60,000 distinct CDR3 sequences, over 85% of them seen just once. Losses at the gene ends were 5 bases for V and 6 bases for J; bases not matched to a gene: 12. CDR3 length: 16 residues. The V gene's germline CDR1 is MDHEN and CDR2 SYDVKM. This clonotype was detected only once.

This TCR derives from a human donor with multiple sclerosis. Material for sequencing was CD8+ T cells from PBMCs. The chain is built from TRBV28 and TRBJ2-1; 8 nucleotides align to TRBD2. CDR3 nucleotides: TGTGCCAGCAGTCCGCCCATAGCGGGATCTGGCAATGAGCAGTTCTTC. As protein: CASSPPIAGSGNEQFF.